This T cell receptor beta chain was sequenced during a study of shared clonotypes between healthy human individuals. Only in-frame clones appear in the TCRdb table, and some are missing; sequencing was by immunoSEQ multiplex PCR. The sample includes approximately 440,000 clones, more than 70% of them seen just once. From germline, CDR1 is SQVTM and CDR2 ANQGSEA. V was trimmed by 4 bases and J by 4 bases, leaving 14 bases between them. The CDR3 spans 14 residues. This chain connects TRBV29-1 to TRBJ2-1; D is unresolved. Specimen: PBMCs. The source of this sequence is a woman between 40 and 55 years old in good health. Some clones in this sample may be carry-over from other donors' samples. CDR3 protein: CSVVGLVVYNEQFF. The CDR3, as DNA: TGCAGCGTTGTTGGGCTAGTGGTATACAATGAGCAGTTCTTC.